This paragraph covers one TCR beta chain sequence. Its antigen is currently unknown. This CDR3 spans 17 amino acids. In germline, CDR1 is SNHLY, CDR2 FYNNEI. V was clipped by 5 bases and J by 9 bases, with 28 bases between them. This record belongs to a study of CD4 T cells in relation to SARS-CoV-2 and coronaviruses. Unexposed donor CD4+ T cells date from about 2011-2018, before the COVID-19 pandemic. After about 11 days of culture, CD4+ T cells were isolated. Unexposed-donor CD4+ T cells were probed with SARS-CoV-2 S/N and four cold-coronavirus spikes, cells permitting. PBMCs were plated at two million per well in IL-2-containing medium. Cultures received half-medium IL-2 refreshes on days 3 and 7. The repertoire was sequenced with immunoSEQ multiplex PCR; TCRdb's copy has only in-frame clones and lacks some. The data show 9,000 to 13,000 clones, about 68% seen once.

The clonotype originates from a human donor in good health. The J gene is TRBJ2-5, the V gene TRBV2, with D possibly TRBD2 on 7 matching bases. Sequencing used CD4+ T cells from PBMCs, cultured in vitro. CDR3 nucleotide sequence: TGTGCCAGCAGTTTTCGTAGCGGAGGGGGGGATGTTCAGGCCCAGTACTTC. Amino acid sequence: CASSFRSGGGDVQAQYF.